This TCR beta chain originates from a study of CD8+ T cells in alopecia areata. Sequencing relied on a cDNA template that was reverse transcribed from extracted RNA. TCRdb's table, derived via immunoSEQ multiplex PCR, lists solely in-frame clones and lacks some. The table lists about 92,000 clones, 44% of them singletons. This clone was recorded a few times. Treatment reported: oral pan-JAK inhibitor, 5-10 mg twice daily. The receptor comes from a human donor with alopecia areata. The sequenced sample was CD8+ T cells sorted from blood, obtained at week 24, from a patient treated with tofacitinib.

The CDR3 DNA reads TGTGCCAGCAGCCTACATAGCCAGGCCACTGAAGCTTTCTTT. Its protein product is CASSLHSQATEAFF. This sequence joins TRBV7-9 and TRBJ1-1; D call uncertain. This CDR3 is built from 14 residues. Germline values: CDR1 SEHNR, CDR2 FQNEAQ (reference sequence). V lost 5 bases, J lost 4 bases, and 14 bases lay in between.